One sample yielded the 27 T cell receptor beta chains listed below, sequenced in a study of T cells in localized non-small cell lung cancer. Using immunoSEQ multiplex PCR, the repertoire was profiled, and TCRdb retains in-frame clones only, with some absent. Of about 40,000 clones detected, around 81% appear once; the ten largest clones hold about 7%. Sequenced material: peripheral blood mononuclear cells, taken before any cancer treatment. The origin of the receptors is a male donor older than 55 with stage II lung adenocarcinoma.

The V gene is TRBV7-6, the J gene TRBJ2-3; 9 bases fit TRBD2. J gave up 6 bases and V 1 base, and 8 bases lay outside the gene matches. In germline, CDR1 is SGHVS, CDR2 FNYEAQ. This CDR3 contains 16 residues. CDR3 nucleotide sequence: TGTGCCAGCAGCTTAGACGGTAGCGGGAGTTCGGATACGCAGTATTTT. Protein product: CASSLDGSGSSDTQYF.

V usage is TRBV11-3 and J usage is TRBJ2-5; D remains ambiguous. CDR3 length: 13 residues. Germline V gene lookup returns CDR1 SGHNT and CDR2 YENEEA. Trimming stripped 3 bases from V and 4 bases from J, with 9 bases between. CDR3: CASSFSAAETQYF. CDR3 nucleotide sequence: TGTGCCAGCAGCTTCAGCGCAGCAGAGACCCAGTACTTC.

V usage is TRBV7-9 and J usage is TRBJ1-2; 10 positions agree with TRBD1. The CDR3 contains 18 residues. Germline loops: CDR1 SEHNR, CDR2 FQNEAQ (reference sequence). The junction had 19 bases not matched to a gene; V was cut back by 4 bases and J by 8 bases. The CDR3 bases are TGTGCCAGCAGCTCTTTAGACAGGGGGCTCTGGTCCCTGAAGGGCTACACCTTC. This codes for CASSSLDRGLWSLKGYTF. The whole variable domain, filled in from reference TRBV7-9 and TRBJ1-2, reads DTGVSQNPRHKITKRGQNVTFRCDPISEHNRLYWYRQTLGQGPEFLTYFQNEAQLEKSRLLSDRFSAERPKGSFSTLEIQRTEQGDSAMYLCASSSLDRGLWSLKGYTFGSGTRLTVV.

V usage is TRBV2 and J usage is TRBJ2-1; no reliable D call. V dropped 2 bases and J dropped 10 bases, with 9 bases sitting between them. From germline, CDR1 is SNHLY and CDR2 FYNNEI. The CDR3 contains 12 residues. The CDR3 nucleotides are TGTGCCAGCAGTGAAAACGGTAACGAGCAGTTCTTC. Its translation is CASSENGNEQFF. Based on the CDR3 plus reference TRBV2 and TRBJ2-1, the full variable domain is EPEVTQTPSHQVTQMGQEVILRCVPISNHLYFYWYRQILGQKVEFLVSFYNNEISEKSEIFDDQFSVERPDGSNFTLKIRSTKLEDSAMYFCASSENGNEQFFGPGTRLTVL.

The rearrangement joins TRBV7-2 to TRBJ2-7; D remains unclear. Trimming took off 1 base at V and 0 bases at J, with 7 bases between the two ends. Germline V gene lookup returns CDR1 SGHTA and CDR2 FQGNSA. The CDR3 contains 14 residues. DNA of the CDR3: TGTGCCAGCAGCTTAGACGGGTACTCCTACGAGCAGTACTTC. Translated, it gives CASSLDGYSYEQYF.

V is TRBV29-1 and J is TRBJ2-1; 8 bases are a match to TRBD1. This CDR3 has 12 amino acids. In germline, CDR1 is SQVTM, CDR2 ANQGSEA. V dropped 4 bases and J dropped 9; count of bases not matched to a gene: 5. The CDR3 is CSVGQGLGEQFF. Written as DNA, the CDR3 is TGCAGCGTTGGACAGGGGCTTGGTGAGCAGTTCTTC.

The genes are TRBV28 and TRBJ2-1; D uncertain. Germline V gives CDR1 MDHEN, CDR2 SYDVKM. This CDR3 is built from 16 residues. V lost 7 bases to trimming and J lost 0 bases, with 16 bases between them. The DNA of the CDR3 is TGTGCCAGCACCCCCAGGTCAGGTGTCTCCTACAATGAGCAGTTCTTC. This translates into CASTPRSGVSYNEQFF.

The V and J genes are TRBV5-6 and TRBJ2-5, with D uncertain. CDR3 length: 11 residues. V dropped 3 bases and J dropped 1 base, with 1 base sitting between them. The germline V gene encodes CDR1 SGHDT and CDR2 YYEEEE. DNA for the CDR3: TGTGCCAGCAGCTCCCAAGAGACCCAGTACTTC. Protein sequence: CASSSQETQYF.

The CDR3: CASSVGGGQPQHF. The CDR3, as DNA: TGTGCCAGCAGTGTGGGGGGGGGTCAGCCCCAGCATTTT. The gene calls are TRBV28 and TRBJ1-5, with a possible D match to TRBD1 (5 bases). The V end lost 5 bases, the J end lost 6 bases, and 11 bases lay between the germline ends. The CDR3 covers 13 residues. The germline V gene encodes CDR1 MDHEN and CDR2 SYDVKM. Combining the CDR3 with reference TRBV28 and TRBJ1-5 gives the whole variable domain DVKVTQSSRYLVKRTGEKVFLECVQDMDHENMFWYRQDPGLGLRLIYFSYDVKMKEKGDIPEGYSVSREKKERFSLILESASTNQTSMYLCASSVGGGQPQHFGDGTRLSIL.

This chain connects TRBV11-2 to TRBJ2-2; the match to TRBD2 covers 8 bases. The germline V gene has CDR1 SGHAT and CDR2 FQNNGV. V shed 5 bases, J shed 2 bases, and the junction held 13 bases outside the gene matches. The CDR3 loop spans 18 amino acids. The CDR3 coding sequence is TGTGCCAGCAGCCACCTTCCTACTAGCGGAAAAAACACCGGGGAGCTGTTTTTT. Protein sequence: CASSHLPTSGKNTGELFF.

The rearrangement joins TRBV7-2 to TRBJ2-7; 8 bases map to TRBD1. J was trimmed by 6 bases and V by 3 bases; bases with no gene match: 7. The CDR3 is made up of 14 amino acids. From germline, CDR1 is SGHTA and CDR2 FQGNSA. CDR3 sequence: CASSLGQALGEQYF. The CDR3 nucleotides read TGTGCCAGCAGCTTGGGACAGGCCCTGGGCGAGCAGTACTTC.

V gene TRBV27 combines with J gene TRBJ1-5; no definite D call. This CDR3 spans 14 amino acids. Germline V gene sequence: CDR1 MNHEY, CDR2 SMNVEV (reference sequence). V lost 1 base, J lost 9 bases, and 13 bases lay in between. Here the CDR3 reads CASSLFSGVRPQHF. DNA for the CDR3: TGTGCCAGCAGTTTATTCTCCGGGGTTCGGCCCCAGCATTTT.

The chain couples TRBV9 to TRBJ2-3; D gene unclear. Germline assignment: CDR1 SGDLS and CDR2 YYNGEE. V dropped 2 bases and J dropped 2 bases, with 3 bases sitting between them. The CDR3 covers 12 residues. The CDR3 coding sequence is TGTGCCAGCAGCGTCACCACAGATACGCAGTATTTT. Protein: CASSVTTDTQYF.

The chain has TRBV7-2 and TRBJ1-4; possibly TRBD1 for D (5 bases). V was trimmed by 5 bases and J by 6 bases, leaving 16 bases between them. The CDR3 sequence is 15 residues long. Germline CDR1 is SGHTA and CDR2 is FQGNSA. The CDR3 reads CASSLGGTADEKLFF. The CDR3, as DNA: TGTGCCAGCAGCCTAGGCGGGACCGCGGATGAAAAACTGTTTTTT.

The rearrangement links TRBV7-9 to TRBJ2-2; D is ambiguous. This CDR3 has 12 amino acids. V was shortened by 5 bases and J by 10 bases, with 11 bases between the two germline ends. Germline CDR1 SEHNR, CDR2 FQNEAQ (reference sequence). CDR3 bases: TGTGCCAGCAGCCCGACCGGCCTGGAGCTGTTTTTT. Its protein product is CASSPTGLELFF.

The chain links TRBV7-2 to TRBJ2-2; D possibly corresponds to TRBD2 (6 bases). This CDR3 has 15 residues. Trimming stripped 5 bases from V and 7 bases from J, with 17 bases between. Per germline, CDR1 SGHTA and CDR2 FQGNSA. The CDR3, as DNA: TGTGCCAGCAGCCCCCCGGGACTCCTCTTCGGGGAGCTGTTTTTT. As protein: CASSPPGLLFGELFF. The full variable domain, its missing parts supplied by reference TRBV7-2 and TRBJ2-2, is GAGVSQSPSNKVTEKGKDVELRCDPISGHTALYWYRQSLGQGLEFLIYFQGNSAPDKSGLPSDRFSAERTGGSVSTLTIQRTQQEDSAVYLCASSPPGLLFGELFFGEGSRLTVL.

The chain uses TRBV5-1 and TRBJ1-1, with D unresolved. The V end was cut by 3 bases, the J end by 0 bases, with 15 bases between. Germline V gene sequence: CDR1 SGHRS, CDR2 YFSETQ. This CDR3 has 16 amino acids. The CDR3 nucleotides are TGCGCCAGCAGCTCCTCTCCCGCGGCAGTGAACACTGAAGCTTTCTTT. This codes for CASSSSPAAVNTEAFF.

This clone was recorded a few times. The chain's CDR3 is CASSGQGAGQPQHF. Written as DNA, the CDR3 is TGTGCCAGCAGCGGACAGGGGGCGGGACAGCCCCAGCATTTT. V is TRBV7-8 and J is TRBJ1-5; 11 nucleotides agree with TRBD1. The CDR3 is 14 amino acids. The ends lost 5 bases at V and 7 bases at J; junction bases unmatched: 4. Per the germline V gene, CDR1 is SGHVS and CDR2 is FQNEAQ.

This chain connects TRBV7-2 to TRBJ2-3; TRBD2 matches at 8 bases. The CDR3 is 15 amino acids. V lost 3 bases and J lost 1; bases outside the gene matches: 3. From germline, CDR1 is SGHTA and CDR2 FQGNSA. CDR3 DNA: TGTGCCAGCAGCTTGCGGGGGGCCCGCACAGATACGCAGTATTTT. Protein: CASSLRGARTDTQYF.

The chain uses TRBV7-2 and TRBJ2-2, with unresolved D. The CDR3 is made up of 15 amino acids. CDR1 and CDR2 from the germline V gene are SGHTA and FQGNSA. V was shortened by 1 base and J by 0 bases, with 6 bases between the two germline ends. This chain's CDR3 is CASSLGQSNTGELFF. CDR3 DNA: TGTGCCAGCAGCTTAGGGCAGTCGAACACCGGGGAGCTGTTTTTT.

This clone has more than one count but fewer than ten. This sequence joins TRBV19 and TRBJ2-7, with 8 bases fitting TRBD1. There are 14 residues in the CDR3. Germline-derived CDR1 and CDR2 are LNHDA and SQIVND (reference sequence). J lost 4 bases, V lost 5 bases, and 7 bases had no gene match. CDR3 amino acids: CASSAAGGGYEQYF. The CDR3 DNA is TGTGCCAGTAGTGCCGCAGGGGGCGGGTACGAGCAGTACTTC. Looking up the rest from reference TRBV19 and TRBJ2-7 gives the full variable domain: DGGITQSPKYLFRKEGQNVTLSCEQNLNHDAMYWYRQDPGQGLRLIYYSQIVNDFQKGDIAEGYSVSREKKESFPLTVTSAQKNPTAFYLCASSAAGGGYEQYFGPGTRLTVT.

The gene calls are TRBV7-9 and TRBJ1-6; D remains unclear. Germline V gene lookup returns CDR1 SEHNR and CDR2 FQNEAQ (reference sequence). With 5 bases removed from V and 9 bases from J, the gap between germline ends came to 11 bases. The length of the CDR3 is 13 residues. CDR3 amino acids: CASSPQEFSPLHF. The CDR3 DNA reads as TGTGCCAGCAGCCCCCAAGAGTTTTCACCCCTCCACTTT.

The CDR3 DNA follows: TGTGCCTGGAGTGTATCCCCCGGGACTAAAGTCCTTGAGCAGTTCTTC. Protein product: CAWSVSPGTKVLEQFF. The chain joins TRBV30 to TRBJ2-1; 7 bases align to TRBD2. The V segment lost 0 bases and the J segment 9 bases; nucleotides outside the gene matches: 14. The germline V gene has CDR1 GTSNPN and CDR2 SVGIG (reference sequence). The CDR3 spans 16 residues.

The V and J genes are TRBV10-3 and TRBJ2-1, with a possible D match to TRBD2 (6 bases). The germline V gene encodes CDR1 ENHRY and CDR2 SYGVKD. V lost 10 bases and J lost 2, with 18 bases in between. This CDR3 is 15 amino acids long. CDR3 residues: CATNPSREPYNEQFF. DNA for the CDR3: TGTGCCACAAACCCCTCTCGGGAGCCCTACAATGAGCAGTTCTTC.

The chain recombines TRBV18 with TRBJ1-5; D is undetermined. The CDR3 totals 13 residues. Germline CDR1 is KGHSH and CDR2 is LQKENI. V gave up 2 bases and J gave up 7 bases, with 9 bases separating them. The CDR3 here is CASSPGLRQPQHF. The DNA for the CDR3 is TGTGCCAGCTCACCAGGCCTACGACAGCCCCAGCATTTT.

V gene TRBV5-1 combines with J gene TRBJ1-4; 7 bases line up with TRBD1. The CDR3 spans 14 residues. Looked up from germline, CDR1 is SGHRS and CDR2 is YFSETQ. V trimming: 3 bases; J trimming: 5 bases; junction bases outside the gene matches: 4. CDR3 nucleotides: TGCGCCAGCAGCTCGGGACAGCAGAATGAAAAACTGTTTTTT. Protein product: CASSSGQQNEKLFF. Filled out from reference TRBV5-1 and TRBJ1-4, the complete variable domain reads KAGVTQTPRYLIKTRGQQVTLSCSPISGHRSVSWYQQTPGQGLQFLFEYFSETQRNKGNFPGRFSGRQFSNSRSEMNVSTLELGDSALYLCASSSGQQNEKLFFGSGTQLSVL.

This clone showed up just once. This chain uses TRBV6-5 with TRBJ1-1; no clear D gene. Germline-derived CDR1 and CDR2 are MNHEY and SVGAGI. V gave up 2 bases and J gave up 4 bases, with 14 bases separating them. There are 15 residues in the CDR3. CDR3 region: CASSYGEGYRTEAFF. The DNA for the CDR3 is TGTGCCAGCAGTTACGGAGAAGGGTATCGCACTGAAGCTTTCTTT.